The rows below give T cell receptor beta chains drawn from one sample of a study of blood T cell repertoires in COVID-19. Method: immunoSEQ multiplex PCR; TCRdb's copy keeps in-frame clones and lacks some. Here the sample spans approximately 67,000 clones, 87% being singletons. Material: peripheral blood. The receptors come from a man between 50 and 59 years old with active COVID-19. Each CDR3 is given with its conserved first and last residue. A D gene is named only where the DNA matches it firmly. The listing skips clone size in some rows; elsewhere it reads once, few, many or a size class.

j_call,v_call,d_call,clone_size,cdr3_nt,cdr3_aa
TRBJ2-4,TRBV28,-,-,TGTGCCAGCAGTAATAGGGAGAGTGGTAGGGACATTCAGTACTTC,CASSNRESGRDIQYF
TRBJ2-1,TRBV27,-,-,TGTGCCAGCAGTTTACCACAGTCGAATGAGCAGTTCTTC,CASSLPQSNEQFF
TRBJ2-7,TRBV5-1,-,-,TGCGCCAGCAGCTTGCTGGGACAAGTCTCCTACGAGCAGTACTTC,CASSLLGQVSYEQYF
TRBJ1-5,TRBV5-1,TRBD1,-,TGCGCCAGCAGCCCCGGGACAGCCCCAGGGCAGCCCCAGCATTTT,CASSPGTAPGQPQHF
TRBJ2-7,TRBV5-6,TRBD2,once,TGTGCCAGCAGCTTGGGGTGGTGGGGGGGAAGGGAGCAGTACTTC,CASSLGWWGGREQYF
TRBJ1-5,TRBV28,TRBD1,-,TGTGCCAGCAGTTCGACAGGGCTCACTCAGCCCCAGCATTTT,CASSSTGLTQPQHF
TRBJ1-1,TRBV5-5,-,once,TGTGCCAGCAGCTCCCTAACAGGGATGAACACTGAAGCTTTCTTT,CASSSLTGMNTEAFF
TRBJ1-1,TRBV5-6,-,-,TGTGCCAGCAGCTTTCCTCAGGGAATGAACACTGAAGCTTTCTTT,CASSFPQGMNTEAFF
TRBJ2-5,TRBV7-3,-,-,TGTGCCAGCAGCTTGGACTCACAGGGACCCGAGCCCCAGTACTTC,CASSLDSQGPEPQYF
TRBJ1-2,TRBV28,-,-,TGTGCCAGCAGTTTAGGGGGTAGTGGGGACTTGTATGGCTACACCTTC,CASSLGGSGDLYGYTF
TRBJ1-1,TRBV6-2/TRBV6-3,TRBD1,-,TGTGCCAGCAGTTACGACAGGGGGTCAACGGAAGCTTTCTTT,CASSYDRGSTEAFF
TRBJ2-1,TRBV5-8,-,few,TGTGCCAGCAGCCCGGGGAGGATCAGTGAGCAGTTCTTC,CASSPGRISEQFF
TRBJ1-4,TRBV4-1,TRBD1,-,TGCGCCAGCAGCCAAGTTGGGACAGGGTATGAAAAACTGTTTTTT,CASSQVGTGYEKLFF
TRBJ1-5,TRBV6-5,TRBD1,-,TGTGCCAGCAGGAGAGGACAGGGGGTGTTTCAGCCCCAGCATTTT,CASRRGQGVFQPQHF
TRBJ1-6,TRBV4-3,TRBD1,-,TGCGCCAGCAGCCAGGGTACAGGGGCGGGTAGTTCACCCCTCCACTTT,CASSQGTGAGSSPLHF
TRBJ2-7,TRBV4-3,-,-,TGCGCCAGCAGCCGCGAAACAGGGCCTTTCCTTTCCTACGAGCAGTACTTC,CASSRETGPFLSYEQYF
TRBJ2-3,TRBV5-8,TRBD2,-,TGTGCCAGCAGCTGGGAGGGACCGTCCACAGATACGCAGTATTTT,CASSWEGPSTDTQYF
TRBJ2-7,TRBV7-2,-,once,TGTGCCAGCAGCCGTACTACTTCCTACGAGCAGTACTTC,CASSRTTSYEQYF
TRBJ2-7,TRBV27,-,-,TGTGCCAGCAGTTTAACAGGACGGCCCCCACCCGAGCAGTACTTC,CASSLTGRPPPEQYF
TRBJ1-1,TRBV5-5,TRBD1,-,TGTGCCAGCAGCCTGCTGGACAGGGGTGAAGCTTTCTTT,CASSLLDRGEAFF
TRBJ2-7,TRBV5-1,TRBD1,-,TGCGCCAGCAGCGTAGGACAGGCACTCTACGAGCAGTACTTC,CASSVGQALYEQYF
TRBJ2-1,TRBV18,-,-,TGTGCCAGCTCACCTCAAGGAGGGTTCTACAATGAGCAGTTCTTC,CASSPQGGFYNEQFF
TRBJ1-1,TRBV5-1,TRBD1,once,TGCGCCAGCAGCTTGGGTAGGAGGGGGCTTAACACTGAAGCTTTCTTT,CASSLGRRGLNTEAFF
TRBJ2-6,TRBV18,-,-,TGTGCCAGCTCACAGGGGGTAGTGGCTGGGGCCAACGTCCTGACTTTC,CASSQGVVAGANVLTF
TRBJ1-2,TRBV7-2,TRBD1,-,TGTGCCAGCAGCGGAAACAATGGACAGGGGGCCGGCGGCTACACCTTC,CASSGNNGQGAGGYTF
TRBJ1-3,TRBV9,-,-,TGTGCCAGCAGCGCCCCGGACAGTCTAAACACCATATATTTT,CASSAPDSLNTIYF
TRBJ1-2,TRBV29-1,TRBD1,-,TGCAGCGCCGGGGACAGCTATGGCTACACCTTC,CSAGDSYGYTF
TRBJ1-2,TRBV10-3,-,-,TGTGCCATCAGTGAAGAGACAGCGAGAGGCTACACCTTC,CAISEETARGYTF
TRBJ2-1,TRBV9,TRBD2,-,TGTGCCAGCAGCGAGGAGAGGATTGGTGCTAGCGGGATGAGCTGGGAGCAGTTCTTC,CASSEERIGASGMSWEQFF
TRBJ2-1,TRBV11-3,-,-,TGTGCCAGCAGCCATGGCCACAATGAGCAGTTCTTC,CASSHGHNEQFF
TRBJ2-1,TRBV5-4,-,few,TGTGCCAGCAGGGTATCGGGTGCCGTCCACAATGAGCAGTTCTTC,CASRVSGAVHNEQFF
TRBJ2-7,TRBV24-1,-,once,TGTGCCACCAGTGATCGGGTTACCTACGAGCAGTACTTC,CATSDRVTYEQYF
TRBJ1-4,TRBV28,-,medium-sized,TGTGCCAGCAGTTACTCACAGGGTTCTAATGAAAAACTGTTTTTT,CASSYSQGSNEKLFF
TRBJ2-1,TRBV5-1,TRBD2,-,TGCGCCAGCAGCTTCGCGGGGGGGCTGCGTTCCTACAATGAGCAGTTCTTC,CASSFAGGLRSYNEQFF
TRBJ1-4,TRBV4-3,-,-,TGCGCCAGCAGCGTATCCGGGGGGTATGAAAAACTGTTTTTT,CASSVSGGYEKLFF
TRBJ2-3,TRBV19,-,-,TGTGCCAGTACCGAAAAGGGGGGGCCGATATTGGCCTCGGGCCTCGGCACAGATACGCAGTATTTT,CASTEKGGPILASGLGTDTQYF
TRBJ2-7,TRBV6-2/TRBV6-3,-,-,TGTGCCAGCAGTTACGCGGCCGGGACATCTTCCTACGAGCAGTACTTC,CASSYAAGTSSYEQYF
TRBJ2-1,TRBV5-4,TRBD1,-,TGTGCCAGCAGCGGACAGGGGTCCTACAATGAGCAGTTCTTC,CASSGQGSYNEQFF
TRBJ2-1,TRBV13,-,-,TGTGCCAGCAGCCTACCCAGCGCCTCCTACAATGAGCAGTTCTTC,CASSLPSASYNEQFF
TRBJ2-7,TRBV4-3,-,-,TGCGCCAGCAGCCGGGACATCTACGAGCAGTACTTC,CASSRDIYEQYF
TRBJ1-1,TRBV18,-,-,TGTGCCAGCTCACCGACGAGGGACACTGAAGCTTTCTTT,CASSPTRDTEAFF
TRBJ2-1,TRBV11-3,-,-,TGTGCCAGCAGCTTAGAACGAGGTGAGCAGTTCTTC,CASSLERGEQFF
TRBJ2-3,TRBV2,-,-,TGTGCCAGCAGTGAAGCGGAGACAGAGTTGAGCACAGATACGCAGTATTTT,CASSEAETELSTDTQYF
TRBJ2-1,TRBV6-5,TRBD2,-,TGTGCCAGCAGTTACGATTTCGGGACTAGGTGGGATGAGCAGTTCTTC,CASSYDFGTRWDEQFF
TRBJ2-7,TRBV30,TRBD1,-,TGTGCCTGGAGGAGTGGCGAGGGGGCCCGGTGGTACGAGCAGTACTTC,CAWRSGEGARWYEQYF
TRBJ2-3,TRBV2,-,-,TGTGCCAGCAGGGCCGAGGGGGGGGATACGCAGTATTTT,CASRAEGGDTQYF
TRBJ2-5,TRBV18,TRBD2,-,TGTGCCAGCTCACCATTTAGCGGGAGTTCGGAGACCCAGTACTTC,CASSPFSGSSETQYF
TRBJ1-4,TRBV18,-,-,TGTGCCAGCTCACCACCGGGCACAACTAATGAAAAACTGTTTTTT,CASSPPGTTNEKLFF
TRBJ2-7,TRBV18,-,-,TGTGCCAGCTCACCTTTTCAGGGAACCTACGAGCAGTACTTC,CASSPFQGTYEQYF
TRBJ1-2,TRBV29-1,TRBD1,-,TGCAGCGTTGTTGCCGGGACAGGGGAAAGCTACACCTTC,CSVVAGTGESYTF
TRBJ2-7,TRBV28,TRBD1,-,TGTGCCAGCAAATTGGACAGGGCCTACGAGCAGTACTTC,CASKLDRAYEQYF
TRBJ1-2,TRBV30,TRBD1,-,TGTGCCTGGAGTACCCGACAGGGCGGCTACACCTTC,CAWSTRQGGYTF
TRBJ2-7,TRBV11-2,-,-,TGTGCCAGCAGCCCCCTAGCGCGGATGAGCTCCTACGAGCAGTACTTC,CASSPLARMSSYEQYF
TRBJ2-3,TRBV5-1,TRBD1,-,TGCGCCAGCAGCCCGAACAGGGGCAACCGAACTTTT,CASSPNRGNRTF
TRBJ2-7,TRBV6-1,TRBD1,-,TGTGCCAGCAGTGAGGGCGTCGGGACAGGGGCCGAGCAGTACTTC,CASSEGVGTGAEQYF
TRBJ1-1,TRBV28,-,-,TGTGCCAGCAGTTTCCCCGGCGGAAGAGAAGCTTTCTTT,CASSFPGGREAFF
TRBJ2-1,TRBV18,-,-,TGTGCCAGCTCACCGTTCGACAGTTTTACCTACAATGAGCAGTTCTTC,CASSPFDSFTYNEQFF
TRBJ2-2,TRBV5-6,-,-,TGTGCCAGCAGCTTGTACAGGACAGAGGACGGGGAGCTGTTTTTT,CASSLYRTEDGELFF
TRBJ1-5,TRBV4-3,-,once,TGCGCCAGCAGCCAAGATCGGGGGGGGTGGGGTGGCAATCAGCCCCAGCATTTT,CASSQDRGGWGGNQPQHF
TRBJ2-7,TRBV7-9,TRBD2,-,TGTGCCAGCAGCGGCTTTAGCGGGGGGAACTCCTACGAGCAGTACTTC,CASSGFSGGNSYEQYF